The text below deals with one T cell receptor (beta chain). Its antigen is not identified. Both 60 Vbeta primers and 13 Jbeta primers went into the PCR. Repertoires were generated with immunoSEQ multiplex PCR, while TCRdb's copy carries only in-frame clones and drops some. The table lists 49,000 or so clones, about 81% of them singletons. This sample was taken from a study of cytomegalovirus exposure and HLA in healthy donors. CDR3 length equals 16 residues. CDR1 is LNHNV and CDR2 is YYDKDF in the germline V gene (reference sequence). Deletions cut 0 bases from V and 7 bases from J, with 18 bases between. Study findings and constraints: What a later analysis reportedly showed was that an Asian-associated ancestry cluster had fewer N-insertions than the 666-donor mean. What a later analysis showed was that several of the most significant clusters appeared linked to common viral pathogens. It was assumed in the presence/absence analyses that sequencing depth was roughly uniform across donors. Most TCR sequences were rare, but some public TCRs occurred in many donors.

The sample taken for sequencing was PBMCs. The TCR sequence derives from a boy aged 5 to 17 in good health and CMV-seropositive. The chain links TRBV15 to TRBJ1-2; no clear D gene. The CDR3 region has the DNA TGTGCCACCAGCAGAGATCTGTCGATCACCACCAGTGGCTACACCTTC. Translation: CATSRDLSITTSGYTF.